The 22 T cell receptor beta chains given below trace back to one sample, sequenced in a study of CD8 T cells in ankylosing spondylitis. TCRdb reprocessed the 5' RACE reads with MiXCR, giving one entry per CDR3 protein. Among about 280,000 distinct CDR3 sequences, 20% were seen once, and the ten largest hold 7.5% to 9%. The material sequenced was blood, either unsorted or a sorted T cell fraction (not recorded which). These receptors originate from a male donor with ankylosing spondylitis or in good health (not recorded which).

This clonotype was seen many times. CDR3 amino acids: CASSLGLARTDTQYF. CDR3 nucleotide sequence: TGCGCCAGCAGCTTAGGACTAGCGAGGACAGATACGCAGTATTTT. This chain joins TRBV5-1 and TRBJ2-3; 9 bases line up with TRBD2. The CDR3 is 15 residues long. The germline V gene has CDR1 SGHRS and CDR2 YFSETQ. V shed 2 bases, J shed 3 bases, and the junction held 4 bases outside the gene matches.

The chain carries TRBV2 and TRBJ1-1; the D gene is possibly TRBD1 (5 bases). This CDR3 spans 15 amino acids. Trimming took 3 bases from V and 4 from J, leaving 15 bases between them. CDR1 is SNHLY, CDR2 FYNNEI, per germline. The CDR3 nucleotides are TGTGCCAGCAGTGAGGAAGGGGTCGGAGGCACTGAAGCTTTCTTT. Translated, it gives CASSEEGVGGTEAFF.

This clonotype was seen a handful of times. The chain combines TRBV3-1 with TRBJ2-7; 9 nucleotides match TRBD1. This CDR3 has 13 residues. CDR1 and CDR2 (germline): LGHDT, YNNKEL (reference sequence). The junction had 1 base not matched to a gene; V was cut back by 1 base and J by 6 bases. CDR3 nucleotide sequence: TGTGCCAGCAGCCAAGGACAGGGGGGCGAGCAGTACGTC. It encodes CASSQGQGGEQYV.

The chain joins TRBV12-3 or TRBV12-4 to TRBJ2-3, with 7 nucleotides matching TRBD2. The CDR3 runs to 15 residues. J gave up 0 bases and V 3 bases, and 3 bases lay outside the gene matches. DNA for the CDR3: TGTGCCAGCAGTTTTTTGGGGGGGAGCACAGATACGCAGTATTTT. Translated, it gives CASSFLGGSTDTQYF.

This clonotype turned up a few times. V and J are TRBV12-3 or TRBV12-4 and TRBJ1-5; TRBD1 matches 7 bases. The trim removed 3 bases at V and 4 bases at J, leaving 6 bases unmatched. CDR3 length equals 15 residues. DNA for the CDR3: TGTGCCAGCAGTTTCACAGGGGAGAGGAATCAGCCCCAGCATTTT. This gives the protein CASSFTGERNQPQHF.

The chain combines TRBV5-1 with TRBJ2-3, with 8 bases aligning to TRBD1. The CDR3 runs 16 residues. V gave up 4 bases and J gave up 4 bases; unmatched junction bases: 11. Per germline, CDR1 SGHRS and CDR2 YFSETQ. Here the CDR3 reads CASSRGQADFPDTQYF. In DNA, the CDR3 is TGCGCCAGCAGCCGGGGACAGGCCGATTTTCCAGATACGCAGTATTTT.

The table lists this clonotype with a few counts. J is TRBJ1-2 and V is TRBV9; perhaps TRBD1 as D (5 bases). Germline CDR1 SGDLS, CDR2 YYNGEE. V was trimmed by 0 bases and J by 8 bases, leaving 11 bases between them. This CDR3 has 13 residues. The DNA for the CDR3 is TGTGCCAGCAGCGTAGATGGGGCGCACGGCTACACCTTC. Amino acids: CASSVDGAHGYTF.

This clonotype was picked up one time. The CDR3 spells CASSLPRAPGELFF. In DNA, the CDR3 is TGTGCCAGCAGTTTACCCAGGGCCCCCGGGGAGCTGTTTTTT. The rearrangement links TRBV27 to TRBJ2-2; tentative D call: TRBD1 (5 bases). CDR1 and CDR2 from the germline V gene are MNHEY and SMNVEV (reference sequence). The CDR3 extends over 14 amino acids. Trimming cost V 2 bases and J 6 bases, with 10 bases left between them.

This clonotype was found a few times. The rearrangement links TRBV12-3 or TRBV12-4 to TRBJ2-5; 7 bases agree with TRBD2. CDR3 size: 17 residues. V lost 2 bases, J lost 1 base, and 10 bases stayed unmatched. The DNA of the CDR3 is TGTGCCAGCAGTTTATTCCTGGCGCTAGCGGCCCAAGAGACCCAGTACTTC. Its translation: CASSLFLALAAQETQYF.

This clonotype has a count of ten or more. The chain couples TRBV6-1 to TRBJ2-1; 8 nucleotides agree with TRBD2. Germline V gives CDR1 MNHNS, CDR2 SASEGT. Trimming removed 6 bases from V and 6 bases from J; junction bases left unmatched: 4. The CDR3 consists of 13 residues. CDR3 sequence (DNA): TGTGCCAGCAGCCGACTAGCGAGCAATGAGCAGTTCTTC. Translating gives CASSRLASNEQFF.

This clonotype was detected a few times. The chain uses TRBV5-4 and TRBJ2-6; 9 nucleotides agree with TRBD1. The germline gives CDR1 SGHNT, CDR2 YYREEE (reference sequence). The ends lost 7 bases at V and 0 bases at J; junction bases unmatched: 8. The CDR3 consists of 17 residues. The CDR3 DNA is TGTGCCAGCGGAGAGGACAGGGGAAGCTCTGGGGCCAACGTCCTGACTTTC. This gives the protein CASGEDRGSSGANVLTF.

This CDR3 is CASSFSWSGSRTDTQYF. The CDR3 region has the DNA TGTGCCAGCAGCTTCAGCTGGAGCGGGAGTAGGACAGATACGCAGTATTTT. The genes are TRBV11-2 and TRBJ2-3; 8 bases align to TRBD2. The CDR3 is made up of 17 amino acids. Trimming took 3 bases from V and 3 from J; bases not matched to a gene: 11. Germline values: CDR1 SGHAT, CDR2 FQNNGV.

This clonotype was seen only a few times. The CDR3 protein is CSAGEQGYNSPLHF. CDR3 in DNA: TGCAGTGCTGGCGAGCAGGGTTATAATTCACCCCTCCACTTT. This chain uses TRBV20-1 with TRBJ1-6; D perhaps matches TRBD1 (5 bases). V was shortened by 5 bases and J by 4 bases, with 12 bases between the two germline ends. The germline V gene has CDR1 DFQATT and CDR2 SNEGSKA (reference sequence). The CDR3 has 14 amino acids.

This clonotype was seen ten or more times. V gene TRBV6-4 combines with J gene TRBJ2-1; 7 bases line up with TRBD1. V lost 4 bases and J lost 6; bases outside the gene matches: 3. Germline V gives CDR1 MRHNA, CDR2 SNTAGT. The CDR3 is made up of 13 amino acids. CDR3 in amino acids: CASSAQGVNEQFF. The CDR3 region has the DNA TGTGCCAGCAGTGCTCAGGGGGTCAATGAGCAGTTCTTC.

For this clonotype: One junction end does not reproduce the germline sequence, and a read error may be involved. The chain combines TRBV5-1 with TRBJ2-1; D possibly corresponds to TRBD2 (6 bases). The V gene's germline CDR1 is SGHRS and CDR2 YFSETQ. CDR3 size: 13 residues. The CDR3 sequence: CASSSGLNKEQFF. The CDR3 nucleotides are TGCGCCAGCAGCTCGGGACTCAACAAGGAGCAGTTCTTC. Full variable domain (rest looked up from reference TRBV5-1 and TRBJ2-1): KAGVTQTPRYLIKTRGQQVTLSCSPISGHRSVSWYQQTPGQGLQFLFEYFSETQRNKGNFPGRFSGRQFSNSRSEMNVSTLELGDSALYLCASSSGLNKEQFFGPGTRLTVL.

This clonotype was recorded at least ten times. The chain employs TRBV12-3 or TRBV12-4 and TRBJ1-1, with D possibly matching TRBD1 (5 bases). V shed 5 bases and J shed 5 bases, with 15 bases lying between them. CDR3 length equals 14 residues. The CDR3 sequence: CASSLQVSRTEAFF. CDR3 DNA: TGTGCCAGCAGTCTACAGGTTTCGAGGACTGAAGCTTTCTTT.

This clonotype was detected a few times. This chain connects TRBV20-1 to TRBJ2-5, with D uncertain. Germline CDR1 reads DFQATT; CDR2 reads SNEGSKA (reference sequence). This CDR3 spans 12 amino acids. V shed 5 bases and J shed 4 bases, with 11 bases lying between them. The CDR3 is CSASRLIETQYF. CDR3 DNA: TGCAGTGCTTCCCGACTCATAGAGACCCAGTACTTC.

The CDR3 spells CASSQGVGGSNQPQHF. CDR3 nucleotides: TGTGCCAGCAGCCAGGGAGTAGGGGGGAGCAATCAGCCCCAGCATTTT. The chain has TRBV7-8 and TRBJ1-5; a weak D match, TRBD1 (6 bases). The CDR3 loop spans 16 amino acids. Looked up from germline, CDR1 is SGHVS and CDR2 is FQNEAQ. Between the trimmed V and J ends, which lost 5 bases and 1 base, there was a span of 15 bases.

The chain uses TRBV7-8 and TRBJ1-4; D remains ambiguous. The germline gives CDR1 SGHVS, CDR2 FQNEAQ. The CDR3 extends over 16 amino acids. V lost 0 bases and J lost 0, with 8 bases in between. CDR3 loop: CASSLAWLATNEKLFF. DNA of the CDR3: TGTGCCAGCAGCTTAGCTTGGTTAGCAACTAATGAAAAACTGTTTTTT. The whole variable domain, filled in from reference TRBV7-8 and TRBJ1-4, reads GAGVSQSPRYKVAKRGQDVALRCDPISGHVSLFWYQQALGQGPEFLTYFQNEAQLDKSGLPSDRFFAERPEGSVSTLKIQRTQQEDSAVYLCASSLAWLATNEKLFFGSGTQLSVL.

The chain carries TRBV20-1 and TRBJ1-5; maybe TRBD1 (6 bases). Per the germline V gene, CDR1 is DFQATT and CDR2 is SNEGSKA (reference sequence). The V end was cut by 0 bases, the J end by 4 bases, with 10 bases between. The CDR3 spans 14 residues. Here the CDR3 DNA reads TGCAGTGCTAGAGATAACAGGGTGAATCAGCCCCAGCATTTT. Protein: CSARDNRVNQPQHF.

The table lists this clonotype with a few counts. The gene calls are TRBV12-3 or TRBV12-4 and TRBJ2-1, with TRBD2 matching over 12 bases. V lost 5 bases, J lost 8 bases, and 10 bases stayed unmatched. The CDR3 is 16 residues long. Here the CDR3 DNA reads TGTGCCAGCAGTCCGTCTAGCGGGGGGGCCACCGATGAGCAGTTCTTC. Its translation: CASSPSSGGATDEQFF.

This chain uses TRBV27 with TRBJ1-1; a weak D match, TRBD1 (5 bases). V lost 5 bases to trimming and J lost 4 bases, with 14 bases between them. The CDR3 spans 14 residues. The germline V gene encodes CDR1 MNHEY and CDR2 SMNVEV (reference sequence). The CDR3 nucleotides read TGTGCCAGCAGTCCCGGGACCCCTGGCACTGAAGCTTTCTTT. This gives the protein CASSPGTPGTEAFF.